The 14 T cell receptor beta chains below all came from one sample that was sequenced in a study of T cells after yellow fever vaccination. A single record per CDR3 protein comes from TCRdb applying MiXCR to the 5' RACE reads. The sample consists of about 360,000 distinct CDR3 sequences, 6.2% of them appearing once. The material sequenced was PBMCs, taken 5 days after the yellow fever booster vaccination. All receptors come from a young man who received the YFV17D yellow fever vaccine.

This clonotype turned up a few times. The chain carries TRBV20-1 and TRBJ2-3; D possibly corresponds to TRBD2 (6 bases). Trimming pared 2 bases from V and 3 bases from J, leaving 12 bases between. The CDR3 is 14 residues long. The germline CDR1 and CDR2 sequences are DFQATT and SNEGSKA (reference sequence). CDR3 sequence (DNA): TGCAGTGCTAGACCTAGGACTACGACAGATACGCAGTATTTT. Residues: CSARPRTTTDTQYF.

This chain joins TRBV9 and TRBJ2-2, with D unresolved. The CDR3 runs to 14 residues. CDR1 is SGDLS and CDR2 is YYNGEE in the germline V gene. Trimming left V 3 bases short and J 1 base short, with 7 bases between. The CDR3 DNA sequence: TGTGCCAGCAGCGCAGCCGTGAACACCGGGGAGCTGTTTTTT. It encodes CASSAAVNTGELFF.

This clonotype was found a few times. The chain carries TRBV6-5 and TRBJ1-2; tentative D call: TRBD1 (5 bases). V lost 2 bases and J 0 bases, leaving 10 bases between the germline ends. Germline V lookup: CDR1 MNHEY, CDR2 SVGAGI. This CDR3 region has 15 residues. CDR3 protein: CASSYDSGANYGYTF. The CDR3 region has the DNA TGTGCCAGCAGTTACGACAGCGGGGCTAACTATGGCTACACCTTC.

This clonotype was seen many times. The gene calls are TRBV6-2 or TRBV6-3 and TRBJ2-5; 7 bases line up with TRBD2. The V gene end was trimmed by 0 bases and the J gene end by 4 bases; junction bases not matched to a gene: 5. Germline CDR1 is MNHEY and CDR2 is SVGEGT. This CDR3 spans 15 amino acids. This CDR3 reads CASSYSREGGETQYF. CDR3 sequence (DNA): TGTGCCAGCAGTTACTCGAGGGAGGGCGGAGAGACCCAGTACTTC.

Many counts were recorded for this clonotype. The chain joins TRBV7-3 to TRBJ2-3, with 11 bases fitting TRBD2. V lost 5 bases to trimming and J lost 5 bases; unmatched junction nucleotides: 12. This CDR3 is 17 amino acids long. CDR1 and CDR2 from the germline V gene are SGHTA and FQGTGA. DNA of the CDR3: TGTGCCAGCAGCCTAAATCGGCCAGGACTAGCGGGAGATACGCAGTATTTT. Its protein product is CASSLNRPGLAGDTQYF.

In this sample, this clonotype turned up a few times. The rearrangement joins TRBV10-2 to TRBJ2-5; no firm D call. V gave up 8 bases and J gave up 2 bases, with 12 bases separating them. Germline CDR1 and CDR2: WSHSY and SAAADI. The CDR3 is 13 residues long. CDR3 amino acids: CASGWQLQETQYF. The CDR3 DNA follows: TGCGCCAGCGGGTGGCAGCTTCAAGAGACCCAGTACTTC.

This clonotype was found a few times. This CDR3 is CSAPSGTGGFEQYF. The DNA of the CDR3 is TGCAGTGCTCCCTCGGGGACAGGGGGATTCGAGCAGTACTTC. The chain recombines TRBV20-1 with TRBJ2-7; 11 bases align to TRBD1. This CDR3 has 14 residues. V gave up 5 bases and J gave up 6 bases; unmatched junction bases: 9. CDR1 and CDR2 (germline): DFQATT, SNEGSKA (reference sequence).

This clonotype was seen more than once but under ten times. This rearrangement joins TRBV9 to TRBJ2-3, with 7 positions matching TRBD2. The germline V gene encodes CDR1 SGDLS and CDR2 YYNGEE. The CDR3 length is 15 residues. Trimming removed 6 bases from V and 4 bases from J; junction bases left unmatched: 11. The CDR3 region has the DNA TGTGCCAGCAATTGGGAGGGCCGAAGGTCAGATACGCAGTATTTT. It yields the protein CASNWEGRRSDTQYF.

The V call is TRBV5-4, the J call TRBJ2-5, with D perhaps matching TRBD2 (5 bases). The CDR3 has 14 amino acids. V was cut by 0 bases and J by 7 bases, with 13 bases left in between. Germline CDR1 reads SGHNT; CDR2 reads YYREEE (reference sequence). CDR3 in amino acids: CASSLVGELGTQYF. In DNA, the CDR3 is TGTGCCAGCAGCTTGGTTGGGGAGTTGGGGACCCAGTACTTC. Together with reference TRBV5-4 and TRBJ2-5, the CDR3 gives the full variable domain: ETGVTQSPTHLIKTRGQQVTLRCSSQSGHNTVSWYQQALGQGPQFIFQYYREEENGRGNFPPRFSGLQFPNYSSELNVNALELDDSALYLCASSLVGELGTQYFGPGTRLLVL.

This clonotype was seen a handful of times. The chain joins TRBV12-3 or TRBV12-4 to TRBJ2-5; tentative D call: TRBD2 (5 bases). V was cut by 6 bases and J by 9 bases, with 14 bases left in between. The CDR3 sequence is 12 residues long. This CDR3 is CASSSPGTSQYF. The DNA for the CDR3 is TGTGCCAGCAGCAGCCCGGGAACGTCCCAGTACTTC.

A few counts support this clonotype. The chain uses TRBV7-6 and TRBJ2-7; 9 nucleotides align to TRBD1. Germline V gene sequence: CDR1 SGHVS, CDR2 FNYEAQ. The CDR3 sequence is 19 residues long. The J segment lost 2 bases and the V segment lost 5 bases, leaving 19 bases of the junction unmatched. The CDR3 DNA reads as TGTGCCAGCAGCCCCTGGGAAATGATTCCGGGACAGGGTCCCTACGAGCAGTACTTC. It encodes CASSPWEMIPGQGPYEQYF.

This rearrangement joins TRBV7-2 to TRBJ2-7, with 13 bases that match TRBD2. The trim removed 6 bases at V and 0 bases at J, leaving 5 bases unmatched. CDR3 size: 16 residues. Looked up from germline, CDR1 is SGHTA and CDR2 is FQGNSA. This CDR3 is CASSWGLAGPSYEQYF. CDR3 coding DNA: TGTGCCAGCAGTTGGGGACTAGCGGGACCCTCCTACGAGCAGTACTTC.

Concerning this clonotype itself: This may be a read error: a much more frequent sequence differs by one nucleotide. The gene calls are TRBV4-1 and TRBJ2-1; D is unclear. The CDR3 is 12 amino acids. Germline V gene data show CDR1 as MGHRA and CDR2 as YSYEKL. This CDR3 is CASSPNGDEQLF. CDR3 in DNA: TGCGCCAGCAGCCCAAATGGGGATGAGCAGCTCTTC.

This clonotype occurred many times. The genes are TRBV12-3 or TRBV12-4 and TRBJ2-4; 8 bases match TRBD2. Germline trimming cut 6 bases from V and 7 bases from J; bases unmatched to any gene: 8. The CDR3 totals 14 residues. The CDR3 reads CASSSSGSWNIQYF. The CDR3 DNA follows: TGTGCCAGCAGCTCCAGCGGGAGCTGGAACATTCAGTACTTC.